The rows below give T cell receptor beta chains drawn from one sample of a study of shared clonotypes between healthy human individuals. TCRdb's table, derived via immunoSEQ multiplex PCR, lists solely in-frame clones and lacks some. The sample contains under 2,000,000 clones, roughly 94% of which appear only once. Sequences were obtained from naive CD8+ T cells sorted from blood. The receptors shown here come from a man between 18 and 29 years old in good health. Each CDR3 is given without its conserved first and last residue. Expanded clones are given a class, and other clones once, few, many or no size at all.

v_call: TRBV9; clone_size: NA; j_call: TRBJ2-7; cdr3_aa: ASSVVGDSYEQY
v_call: TRBV10-3; clone_size: NA; j_call: TRBJ2-7; cdr3_aa: AIRPTESEQY
v_call: TRBV5-6; clone_size: NA; j_call: TRBJ2-4; cdr3_aa: ATVRGAGGPIH
v_call: TRBV19; clone_size: NA; j_call: TRBJ1-5; cdr3_aa: ASSIGTVRSQPQH
v_call: TRBV4-1; clone_size: NA; j_call: TRBJ1-1; cdr3_aa: ASSQVGGVNTEAF
v_call: TRBV7-9; clone_size: NA; j_call: TRBJ1-1; cdr3_aa: ASSLSGLNTEAF
v_call: TRBV19; clone_size: NA; j_call: TRBJ1-1; cdr3_aa: ASSDRFNEAF
v_call: TRBV30; clone_size: few; j_call: TRBJ1-1; cdr3_aa: AWISFTEAF
v_call: TRBV5-6; clone_size: NA; j_call: TRBJ1-1; cdr3_aa: ASSLVSTEAF
v_call: TRBV9; clone_size: NA; j_call: TRBJ2-7; cdr3_aa: ASSAFGSVAYEQY
v_call: TRBV27; clone_size: NA; j_call: TRBJ2-7; cdr3_aa: ASSSWGPLYEQY
v_call: TRBV14; clone_size: NA; j_call: TRBJ2-2; cdr3_aa: ASSPRRAGELF
v_call: TRBV29-1; clone_size: NA; j_call: TRBJ1-1; cdr3_aa: SALTGFSTEAF
v_call: TRBV4-1; clone_size: NA; j_call: TRBJ1-5; cdr3_aa: ASSQDNRGLWDHPQH
v_call: TRBV7-9; clone_size: once; j_call: TRBJ1-1; cdr3_aa: ASSSSETLREAF
v_call: TRBV6-5; clone_size: NA; j_call: TRBJ1-1; cdr3_aa: ASRWVGNTEAF
v_call: TRBV6-1; clone_size: NA; j_call: TRBJ2-7; cdr3_aa: ASWGQGAYEQY
v_call: TRBV9; clone_size: once; j_call: TRBJ2-3; cdr3_aa: ASSVAEWETFKDTQY
v_call: TRBV7-9; clone_size: NA; j_call: TRBJ2-3; cdr3_aa: ASSRYSGGNADTQY
v_call: TRBV28; clone_size: NA; j_call: TRBJ1-1; cdr3_aa: ASSPTLEGVDTEAF
v_call: TRBV4-1; clone_size: NA; j_call: TRBJ2-1; cdr3_aa: ASSSPGLGYNNEQF
v_call: TRBV5-6; clone_size: NA; j_call: TRBJ2-3; cdr3_aa: ASSLRQTDTQY
v_call: TRBV5-4; clone_size: once; j_call: TRBJ1-2; cdr3_aa: ASMETSESRGYGYT
v_call: TRBV10-3; clone_size: NA; j_call: TRBJ2-5; cdr3_aa: AISESLGAETQY
v_call: TRBV4-1; clone_size: NA; j_call: TRBJ2-3; cdr3_aa: ASSQDPPEGITDTQY
v_call: TRBV9; clone_size: NA; j_call: TRBJ2-1; cdr3_aa: ASSVATFPYNEQF
v_call: TRBV13; clone_size: NA; j_call: TRBJ2-7; cdr3_aa: ASSLESGRTYEQY
v_call: TRBV2; clone_size: few; j_call: TRBJ1-6; cdr3_aa: ASSEGGTLPLISPLH
v_call: TRBV29-1; clone_size: NA; j_call: TRBJ2-7; cdr3_aa: SVAREGYEQY
v_call: TRBV28; clone_size: NA; j_call: TRBJ1-2; cdr3_aa: ASRLDGGYYGYT
v_call: TRBV9; clone_size: NA; j_call: TRBJ2-7; cdr3_aa: ASSSGALSYEQY
v_call: TRBV27; clone_size: NA; j_call: TRBJ2-3; cdr3_aa: ASSLYQGTVSTDTQY
v_call: TRBV30; clone_size: once; j_call: TRBJ2-3; cdr3_aa: AWSAGTGSDTQY
v_call: TRBV27; clone_size: NA; j_call: TRBJ2-3; cdr3_aa: ASKLAGGPDTQY
v_call: TRBV19; clone_size: NA; j_call: TRBJ2-7; cdr3_aa: ASSEGDTGYEQY
v_call: TRBV25-1; clone_size: NA; j_call: TRBJ2-2; cdr3_aa: ASSELWTDNTGELF
v_call: TRBV5-6; clone_size: NA; j_call: TRBJ2-7; cdr3_aa: ASSRGLAGFYEQY
v_call: TRBV9; clone_size: NA; j_call: TRBJ2-5; cdr3_aa: ASSAGADSIETQY
v_call: TRBV6-1; clone_size: NA; j_call: TRBJ2-1; cdr3_aa: ASSEVLSGGSSYNEQF
v_call: TRBV5-1; clone_size: NA; j_call: TRBJ1-6; cdr3_aa: ASSFLSYNSPLH
v_call: TRBV7-9; clone_size: NA; j_call: TRBJ2-7; cdr3_aa: ASSSHFYEQY
v_call: TRBV6-6; clone_size: NA; j_call: TRBJ2-5; cdr3_aa: ASSKSLAGVETQY
v_call: TRBV5-6; clone_size: NA; j_call: TRBJ2-7; cdr3_aa: ASSWDKDSYEQY
v_call: TRBV6-1; clone_size: NA; j_call: TRBJ2-7; cdr3_aa: ASSEGRGTGLYEQY
v_call: TRBV9; clone_size: NA; j_call: TRBJ2-1; cdr3_aa: ASSVGRADPLGEQF
v_call: TRBV4-1; clone_size: few; j_call: TRBJ1-2; cdr3_aa: ASSQGQAANYGYT
v_call: TRBV30; clone_size: once; j_call: TRBJ2-2; cdr3_aa: AWSPGLGELF
v_call: TRBV5-6; clone_size: NA; j_call: TRBJ1-1; cdr3_aa: ASSLGQGIAEAF
v_call: TRBV5-1; clone_size: NA; j_call: TRBJ2-3; cdr3_aa: ASSLELYGGDTQY